The source of this TCR beta chain is a study of blood T cell repertoires in COVID-19. About the research overall: The United States, Italy and Spain supplied acute and convalescent COVID-19 samples. PBMCs, B-cell-depleted T cells, or T cells were the source of the cDNA or gDNA that made up the material.

In the authors' workflow: Estimated nucleated cell counts came from reference gene primer amplification. Only in-frame clones appear in the TCRdb table, and some are missing; sequencing was by immunoSEQ multiplex PCR. The V and J calls and clone size were taken over from that table, and D and trimming were inferred from the DNA. The repertoire includes under 200,000 clones, roughly nine tenths of them detected once, and approximately 11% sits in the top ten. Germline CDR1 LGHNA, CDR2 YSLEER. The CDR3 contains 12 residues. V shed 5 bases, J shed 6 bases, and the junction held 1 base outside the gene matches.

The receptor comes from a woman aged 60-70 years with COVID-19, enrolled during active disease. Sequencing was performed on peripheral blood. The V gene is TRBV4-3, the J gene TRBJ2-7; TRBD1 matches 10 bases. Here the CDR3 reads CASSRTGGEQYF. The CDR3 DNA reads as TGCGCCAGCAGCAGGACAGGGGGCGAGCAGTACTTC.